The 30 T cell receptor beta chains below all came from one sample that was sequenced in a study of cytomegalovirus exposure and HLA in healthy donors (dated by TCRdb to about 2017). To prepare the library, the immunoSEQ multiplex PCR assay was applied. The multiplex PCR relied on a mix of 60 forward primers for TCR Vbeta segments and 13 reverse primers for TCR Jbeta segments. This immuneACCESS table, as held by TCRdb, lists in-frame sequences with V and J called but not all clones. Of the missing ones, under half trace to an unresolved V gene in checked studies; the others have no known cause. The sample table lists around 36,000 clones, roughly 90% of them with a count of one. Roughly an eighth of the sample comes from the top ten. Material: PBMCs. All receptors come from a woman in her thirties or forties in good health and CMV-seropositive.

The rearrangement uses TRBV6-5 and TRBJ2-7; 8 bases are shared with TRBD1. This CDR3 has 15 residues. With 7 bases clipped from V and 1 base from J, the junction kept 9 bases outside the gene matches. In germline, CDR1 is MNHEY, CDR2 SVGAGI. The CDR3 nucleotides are TGTGCCAGCACCCTATTCCGGGACAGGTCCTACGAGCAGTACTTC. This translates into CASTLFRDRSYEQYF.

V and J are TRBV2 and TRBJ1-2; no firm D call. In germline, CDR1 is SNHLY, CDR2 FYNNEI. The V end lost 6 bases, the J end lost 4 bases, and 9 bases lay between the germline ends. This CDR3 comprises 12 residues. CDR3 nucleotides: TGTGCCAGCAGCCTTGGGCCCTATGGCTACACCTTC. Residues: CASSLGPYGYTF.

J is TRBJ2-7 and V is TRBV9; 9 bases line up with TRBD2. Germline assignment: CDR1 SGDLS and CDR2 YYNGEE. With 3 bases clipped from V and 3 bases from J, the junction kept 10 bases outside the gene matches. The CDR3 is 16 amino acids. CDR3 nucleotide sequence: TGTGCCAGCAGCGAGGCTAGCGGGGCGAGTTTCTACGAGCAGTACTTC. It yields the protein CASSEASGASFYEQYF.

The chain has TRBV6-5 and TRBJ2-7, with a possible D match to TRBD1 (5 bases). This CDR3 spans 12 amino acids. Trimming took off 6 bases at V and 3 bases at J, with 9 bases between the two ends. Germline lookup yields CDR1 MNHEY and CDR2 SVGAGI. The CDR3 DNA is TGTGCCAGCAGCATTGACAGCTACGAGCAGTACTTC. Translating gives CASSIDSYEQYF.

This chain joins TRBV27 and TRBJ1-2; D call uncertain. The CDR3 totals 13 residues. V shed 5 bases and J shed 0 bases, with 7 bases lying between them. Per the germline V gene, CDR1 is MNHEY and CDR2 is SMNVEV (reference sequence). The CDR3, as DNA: TGTGCCAGCAGTCTTACACCTAACTATGGCTACACCTTC. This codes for CASSLTPNYGYTF.

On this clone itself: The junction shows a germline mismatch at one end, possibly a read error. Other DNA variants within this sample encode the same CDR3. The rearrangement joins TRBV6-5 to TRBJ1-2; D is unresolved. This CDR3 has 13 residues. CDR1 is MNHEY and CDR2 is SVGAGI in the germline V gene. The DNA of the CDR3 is TGTGCTAGCAGTTACATAAGTCTCGGGGGCTACACCTTC. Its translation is CASSYISLGGYTF.

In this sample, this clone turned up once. The CDR3 coding sequence is TGTGCCAGCAGCTCTCCCGCGATAGGGGGTTACACAGATACGCAGTATTTT. Protein sequence: CASSSPAIGGYTDTQYF. J is TRBJ2-3 and V is TRBV11-2, with D tentatively TRBD1 (6 bases). V was pared by 4 bases and J by 2 bases, with 19 bases between. Germline V gene data show CDR1 as SGHAT and CDR2 as FQNNGV. The CDR3 runs to 17 residues.

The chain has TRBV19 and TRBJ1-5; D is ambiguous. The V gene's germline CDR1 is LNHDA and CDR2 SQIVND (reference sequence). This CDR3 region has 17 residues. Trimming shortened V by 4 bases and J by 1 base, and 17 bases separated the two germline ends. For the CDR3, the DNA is TGTGCCAGTAGTACCTCGGAGGCTCGGGCGAGCAATCAGCCCCAGCATTTT. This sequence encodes CASSTSEARASNQPQHF.

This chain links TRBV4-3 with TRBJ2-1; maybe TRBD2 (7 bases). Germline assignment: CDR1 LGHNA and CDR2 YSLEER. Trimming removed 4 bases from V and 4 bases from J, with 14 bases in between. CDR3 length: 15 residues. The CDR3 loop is CASSPRGGMYNEQFF. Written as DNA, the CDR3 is TGCGCCAGCAGCCCAAGGGGGGGGATGTACAATGAGCAGTTCTTC.

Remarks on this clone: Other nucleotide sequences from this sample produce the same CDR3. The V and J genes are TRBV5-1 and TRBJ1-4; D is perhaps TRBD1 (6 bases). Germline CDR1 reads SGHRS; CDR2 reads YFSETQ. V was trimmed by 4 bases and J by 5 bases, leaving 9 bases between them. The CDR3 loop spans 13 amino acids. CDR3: CASSEGQNEKLFF. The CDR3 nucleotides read TGCGCCAGCAGCGAAGGACAGAATGAAAAACTGTTTTTT.

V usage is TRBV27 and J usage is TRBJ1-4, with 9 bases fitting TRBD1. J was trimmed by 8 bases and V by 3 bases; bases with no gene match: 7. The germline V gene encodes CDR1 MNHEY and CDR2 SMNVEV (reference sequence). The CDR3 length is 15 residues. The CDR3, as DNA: TGTGCCAGCAGTTTGACAGGGGGTCTAGGAGAAAAACTGTTTTTT. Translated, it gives CASSLTGGLGEKLFF.

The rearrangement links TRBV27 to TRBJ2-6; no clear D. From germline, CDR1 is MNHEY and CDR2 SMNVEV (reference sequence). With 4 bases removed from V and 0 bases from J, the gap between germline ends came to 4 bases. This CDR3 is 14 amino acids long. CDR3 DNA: TGTGCCAGCAGTTACAGCTCTGGGGCCAACGTCCTGACTTTC. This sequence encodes CASSYSSGANVLTF.

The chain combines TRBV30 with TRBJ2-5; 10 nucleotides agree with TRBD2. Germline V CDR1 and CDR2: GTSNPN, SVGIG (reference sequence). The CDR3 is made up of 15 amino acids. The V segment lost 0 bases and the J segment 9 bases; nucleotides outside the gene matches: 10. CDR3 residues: CAWSVVLAGALPQYF. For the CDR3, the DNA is TGTGCCTGGAGTGTGGTGCTAGCGGGAGCCCTTCCCCAGTACTTC. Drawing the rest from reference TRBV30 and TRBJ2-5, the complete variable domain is SQTIHQWPATLVQPVGSPLSLECTVEGTSNPNLYWYRQAAGRGLQLLFYSVGIGQISSEVPQNLSASRPQDRQFILSSKKLLLSDSGFYLCAWSVVLAGALPQYFGPGTRLLVL.

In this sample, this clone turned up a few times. Here the CDR3 reads CASSQDRAGTGGTKNIQYF. The CDR3 DNA sequence: TGCGCCAGCAGCCAAGATCGAGCTGGGACAGGGGGAACCAAAAACATTCAGTACTTC. The chain joins TRBV4-3 to TRBJ2-4; TRBD1 aligns across 11 bases. Trimming took 0 bases from V and 2 from J; bases not matched to a gene: 9. Germline-derived CDR1 and CDR2 are LGHNA and YSLEER. The CDR3 is made up of 19 amino acids.

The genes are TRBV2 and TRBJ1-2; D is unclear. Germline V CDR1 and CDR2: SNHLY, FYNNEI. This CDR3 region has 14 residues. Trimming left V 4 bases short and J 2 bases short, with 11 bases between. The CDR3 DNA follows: TGTGCCAGCAGTGTTCGGAAACAGAACTATGGCTACACCTTC. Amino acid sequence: CASSVRKQNYGYTF.

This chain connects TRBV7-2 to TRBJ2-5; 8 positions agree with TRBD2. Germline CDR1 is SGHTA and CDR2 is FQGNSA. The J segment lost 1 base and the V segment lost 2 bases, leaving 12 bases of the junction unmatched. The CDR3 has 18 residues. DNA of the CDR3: TGTGCCAGCAGCTTATACCCCCACGGAGCGGGGGTCCAAGAGACCCAGTACTTC. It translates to CASSLYPHGAGVQETQYF.

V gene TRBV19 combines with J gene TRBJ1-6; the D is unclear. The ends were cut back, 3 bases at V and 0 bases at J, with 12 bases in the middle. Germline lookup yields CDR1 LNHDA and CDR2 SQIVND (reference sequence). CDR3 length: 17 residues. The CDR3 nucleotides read TGTGCCAGTAGTATCTTTTTTCCGAGCTCCTATAATTCACCCCTCCACTTT. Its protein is CASSIFFPSSYNSPLHF.

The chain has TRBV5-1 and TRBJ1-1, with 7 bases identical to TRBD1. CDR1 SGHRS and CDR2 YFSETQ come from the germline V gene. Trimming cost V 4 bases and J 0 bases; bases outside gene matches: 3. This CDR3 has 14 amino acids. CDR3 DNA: TGCGCCAGCAGCCCGACAGGGATGAACACTGAAGCTTTCTTT. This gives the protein CASSPTGMNTEAFF.

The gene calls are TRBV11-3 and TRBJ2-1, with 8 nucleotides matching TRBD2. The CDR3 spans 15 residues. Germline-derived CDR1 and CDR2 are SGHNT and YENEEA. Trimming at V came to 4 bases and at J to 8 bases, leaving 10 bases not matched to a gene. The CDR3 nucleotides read TGTGCCAGCAGCTCCGGGGGGGGCCGCGGTGATGAGCAGTTCTTC. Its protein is CASSSGGGRGDEQFF.

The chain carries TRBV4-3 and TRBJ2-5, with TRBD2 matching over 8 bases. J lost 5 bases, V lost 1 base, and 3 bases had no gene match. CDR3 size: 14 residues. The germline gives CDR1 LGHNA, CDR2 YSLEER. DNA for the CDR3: TGCGCCAGCAGCCAAGTGGCGGGGGGTGAGACCCAGTACTTC. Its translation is CASSQVAGGETQYF.

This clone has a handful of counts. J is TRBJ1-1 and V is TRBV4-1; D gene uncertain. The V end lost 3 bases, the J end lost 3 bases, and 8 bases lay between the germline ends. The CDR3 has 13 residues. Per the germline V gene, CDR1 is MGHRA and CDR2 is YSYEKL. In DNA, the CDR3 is TGCGCCAGCAGCCATGAGGGAGACACTGAAGCTTTCTTT. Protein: CASSHEGDTEAFF.

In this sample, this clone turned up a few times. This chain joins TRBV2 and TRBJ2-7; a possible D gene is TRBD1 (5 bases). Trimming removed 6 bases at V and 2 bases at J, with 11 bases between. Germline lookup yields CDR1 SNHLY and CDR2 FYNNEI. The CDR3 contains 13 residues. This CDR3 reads CASRFIGAYEQYF. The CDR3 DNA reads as TGTGCCAGCAGGTTTATAGGGGCCTACGAGCAGTACTTC.

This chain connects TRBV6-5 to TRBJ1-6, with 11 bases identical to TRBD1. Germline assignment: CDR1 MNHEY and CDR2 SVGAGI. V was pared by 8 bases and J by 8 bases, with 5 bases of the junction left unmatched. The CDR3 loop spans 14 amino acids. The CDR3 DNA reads TGTGCCAGCGAACGGACAGGGGGCTATTCACCCCTCCACTTT. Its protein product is CASERTGGYSPLHF.

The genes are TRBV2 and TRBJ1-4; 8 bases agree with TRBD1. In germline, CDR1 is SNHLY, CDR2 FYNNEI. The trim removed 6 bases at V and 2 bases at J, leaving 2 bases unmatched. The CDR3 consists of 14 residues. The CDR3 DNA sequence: TGTGCCAGCAGAGCAGGGGGCACTAATGAAAAACTGTTTTTT. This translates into CASRAGGTNEKLFF.

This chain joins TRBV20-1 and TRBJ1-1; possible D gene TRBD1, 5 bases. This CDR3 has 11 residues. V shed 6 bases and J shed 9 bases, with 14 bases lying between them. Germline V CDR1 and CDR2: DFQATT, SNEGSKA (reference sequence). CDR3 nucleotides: TGCAGTGCCCTTGGAGGGGCGCAAGCTTTCTTT. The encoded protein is CSALGGAQAFF.

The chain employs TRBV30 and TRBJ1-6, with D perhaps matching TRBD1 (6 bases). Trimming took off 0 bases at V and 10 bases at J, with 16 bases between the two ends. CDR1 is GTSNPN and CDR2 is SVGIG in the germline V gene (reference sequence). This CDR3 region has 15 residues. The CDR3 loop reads CAWSVGVTGNSPLHF. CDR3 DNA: TGTGCCTGGAGTGTAGGGGTCACAGGGAACTCACCCCTCCACTTT.

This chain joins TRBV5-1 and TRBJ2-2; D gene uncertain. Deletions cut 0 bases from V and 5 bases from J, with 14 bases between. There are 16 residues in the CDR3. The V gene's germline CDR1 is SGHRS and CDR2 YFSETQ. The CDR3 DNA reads TGCGCCAGCAGCTTGGCCTGGCCGGGTGGAACCGGGGAGCTGTTTTTT. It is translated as CASSLAWPGGTGELFF.

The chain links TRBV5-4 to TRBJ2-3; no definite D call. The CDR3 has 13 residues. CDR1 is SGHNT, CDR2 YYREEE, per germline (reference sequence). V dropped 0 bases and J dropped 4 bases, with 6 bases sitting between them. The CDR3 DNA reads TGTGCCAGCAGCTTGGCAGTGGCAGATACGCAGTATTTT. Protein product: CASSLAVADTQYF.

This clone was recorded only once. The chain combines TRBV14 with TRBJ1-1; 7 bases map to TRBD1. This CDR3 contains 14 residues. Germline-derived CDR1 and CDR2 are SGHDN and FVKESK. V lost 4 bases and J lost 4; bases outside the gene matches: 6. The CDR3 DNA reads TGTGCCAGCAGCCGATTTTCAGGGGGCACTGAAGCTTTCTTT. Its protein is CASSRFSGGTEAFF. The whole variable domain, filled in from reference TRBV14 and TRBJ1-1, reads EAGVTQFPSHSVIEKGQTVTLRCDPISGHDNLYWYRRVMGKEIKFLLHFVKESKQDESGMPNNRFLAERTGGTYSTLKVQPAELEDSGVYFCASSRFSGGTEAFFGQGTRLTVV.

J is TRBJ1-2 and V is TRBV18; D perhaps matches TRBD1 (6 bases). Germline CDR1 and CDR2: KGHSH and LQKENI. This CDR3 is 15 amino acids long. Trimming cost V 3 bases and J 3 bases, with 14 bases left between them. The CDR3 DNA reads TGTGCCAGCTCACCTGGCACAGGGATATACTATGGCTACACCTTC. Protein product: CASSPGTGIYYGYTF.